The rows below give T cell receptor beta chains drawn from one sample of a study of blood T cell repertoires in COVID-19. The data were produced by immunoSEQ multiplex PCR, yet TCRdb's version contains in-frame clones alone and is incomplete. The sample yields roughly 350,000 clones, roughly 90% seen once. The sequencing sample was made of PBMCs or T cells enriched from blood (not recorded which). These receptors were collected from a woman under 40 who had recovered from COVID-19. Both conserved end residues are part of each CDR3. D genes are given only for firm matches. Where a row states a size, it is once, few, many or the class of an expanded clone; other rows omit it.

J | size | D | V | DNA | CDR3
TRBJ1-3 | few | - | TRBV9 | TGTGCCAGCAGCAGCTACTGGGGCCCCTTCTCTGGAAACACCATATATTTT | CASSSYWGPFSGNTIYF
TRBJ1-6 | many | TRBD1 | TRBV30 | TGTGCCTGGAATCGAGGACAGGGTAGGAATTCACCCCTCCACTTT | CAWNRGQGRNSPLHF
TRBJ2-1 | once | - | TRBV21-1 | TGTGCCAGCAGCGCTAGGACTAGCGGGAGTGGTTGTGCCAATGAGCAGTTCTTC | CASSARTSGSGCANEQFF
TRBJ1-1 | - | - | TRBV2 | TGTGCCAGCACCGGTCCCACTGAAGCTTTCTTT | CASTGPTEAFF
TRBJ1-5 | - | TRBD1 | TRBV3-1/TRBV3-2 | TGTGCCAGCAGCCAAGAAGGGGACAGCTTCTATAGCAATCAGCCCCAGCATTTT | CASSQEGDSFYSNQPQHF
TRBJ2-5 | - | - | TRBV28 | TGTGCCAGCAGTCGCGGACGAAGGGAGGACTTC | CASSRGRREDF
TRBJ1-1 | - | - | TRBV28 | TGTGCCAGCAGGTTGGGGGGTCGAGCTTTCTTT | CASRLGGRAFF
TRBJ2-5 | - | TRBD2 | TRBV9 | TGTGCCAGCAGCGTGCGGGGGGGCACAGAGACCCAGTACTTC | CASSVRGGTETQYF
TRBJ1-1 | - | - | TRBV28 | TGTGCCAGCGAAGACAGCATGAACACTGAAGCTTTCTTT | CASEDSMNTEAFF
TRBJ2-1 | - | - | TRBV28 | TGTGCCAGCAGCCTACCCCCCCCCGACAGGTGGGGGGGCTACAATGAGCAGTTCTTC | CASSLPPPDRWGGYNEQFF
TRBJ1-2 | - | - | TRBV5-1 | TGCGCCAGCAGCTTGCAGGGTAACTATGGCTACACCTTC | CASSLQGNYGYTF
TRBJ1-6 | - | - | TRBV19 | TGTGCCAGTAGTATAGATGGGACTTCACCCATCCCCCTCCACTTT | CASSIDGTSPIPLHF
TRBJ2-3 | - | - | TRBV24-1 | TGTGCCACCAGTGCCTCCGGAGGAAGCACAGATACGCAGTATTTT | CATSASGGSTDTQYF
TRBJ2-5 | few | TRBD2 | TRBV5-1 | TGCGCCAGCAGCCTCATAGCGGGAGGAGAGACCCAGTACTTC | CASSLIAGGETQYF
TRBJ1-1 | - | TRBD1 | TRBV11-3 | TGTGCCAGCAGCTTAACCGACAGGGTGGTTGGCGACACTGAAGCTTTCTTT | CASSLTDRVVGDTEAFF
TRBJ2-7 | - | TRBD2 | TRBV19 | TGTGCCAGTAGTATAGCGGCTAGCGGAGCCCCCTACGAGCAGTACTTC | CASSIAASGAPYEQYF
TRBJ2-7 | - | - | TRBV6-5 | TGTGCCAGCACCGCCGGGATATACTCCTACGAGCAGTACTTC | CASTAGIYSYEQYF
TRBJ2-7 | - | - | TRBV11-3 | TGTGCCAGCAGCTTTCGTCAGGGGTCTGGCTACGAGCAGTACTTC | CASSFRQGSGYEQYF
TRBJ1-1 | - | - | TRBV18 | TGTGCCAGCTCACCAACGGGTGTGGTCGCTGAAGCTTTCTTT | CASSPTGVVAEAFF
TRBJ1-1 | - | TRBD1 | TRBV4-2 | TGTGCCAGCAGCCAACACCCCGGGACAGGGAACACTGAAGCTTTCTTT | CASSQHPGTGNTEAFF
TRBJ1-1 | once | - | TRBV11-2 | TGTGCCAGCACCTTTACCGACAGTAACACTGAAGCTTTCTTT | CASTFTDSNTEAFF
TRBJ1-3 | - | - | TRBV2 | TGTGCCAGCATCCCAAACCGGAGCGGAAACACCATATATTTT | CASIPNRSGNTIYF
TRBJ2-7 | - | TRBD2 | TRBV2 | TGTGCCAGCAGTGAAGGGACTAGCGGGAGCCACGAGCAGTACTTC | CASSEGTSGSHEQYF
TRBJ2-1 | - | - | TRBV11-3 | TGTGCCAGCAGCACCATGTTGGGCGGGTGGTCGAGCTCCTACAATGAGCAGTTCTTC | CASSTMLGGWSSSYNEQFF
TRBJ1-4 | - | - | TRBV5-5 | TGTGCCAGCAGCCCGGGACTGACGGCTAATGAAAAACTGTTTTTT | CASSPGLTANEKLFF
TRBJ1-3 | - | TRBD1 | TRBV7-9 | TGTGCCAGCAGCTTGAGACAGGGTGATTTGGCTGGAAACACCATATATTTT | CASSLRQGDLAGNTIYF
TRBJ1-6 | - | - | TRBV19 | TGTGCCAGTAGTCGGGAGAATAATTCACCCCTCCACTTT | CASSRENNSPLHF
TRBJ2-7 | once | TRBD2 | TRBV5-4 | TGTGCCAGCAGCACGCGGCTAGCGGGACCTACGCAGCAGTACTTC | CASSTRLAGPTQQYF
TRBJ2-7 | - | - | TRBV10-2 | TGCGCCAGCAGGGGAGACTCCCGGGTTAGTGAGCAGTACTTC | CASRGDSRVSEQYF
TRBJ2-7 | - | - | TRBV20-1 | TGCAGTGCTGGACAATACTACGAGCAGTACTTC | CSAGQYYEQYF
TRBJ2-7 | - | - | TRBV4-2 | TGTGCCAGCAGCCAAGATTGGAGTTTCTACGAGCAGTACTTC | CASSQDWSFYEQYF
TRBJ1-2 | - | - | TRBV19 | TGTGCCAGTAGTATAGTAGGGACACCTCGGGATGGCTACACCTTC | CASSIVGTPRDGYTF
TRBJ2-5 | once | TRBD2 | TRBV2 | TGTGCCAGTAAATACGGGGGGTCATACCAAGAGACCCAGTACTTC | CASKYGGSYQETQYF
TRBJ1-2 | - | TRBD1 | TRBV4-2 | TGTGCCAGCAGCCCCATATTCTGGGACAGGACATACTATGGCTACACCTTC | CASSPIFWDRTYYGYTF
TRBJ2-7 | - | - | TRBV28 | TGTGCCAGCAGTACGATCAGGGTCTACGAGCAGTACTTC | CASSTIRVYEQYF
TRBJ1-1 | - | TRBD1 | TRBV18 | TGTGCCAGCTCACCCGGACAGGCGCCAGAGGGTACTGAAGCTTTCTTT | CASSPGQAPEGTEAFF
TRBJ1-1 | - | - | TRBV5-5 | TGTGCCAGCAGCCCGACACTGTGGGGGGGAAACACTGAAGCTTTCTTT | CASSPTLWGGNTEAFF